The next 12 T cell receptor beta chains were all read from a single sample in a study of blood T cell repertoires in COVID-19 (dated by TCRdb to 2018 to 2020). Library preparation used the immunoSEQ multiplex PCR assay. TCRdb re-hosts the immuneACCESS table, in-frame sequences only. Its copies lack some clones; in the studies checked, an unresolved V gene accounts for under half of them, and the cause for the rest is not known. The sample profile shows some 160,000 clones; around 83% of them were found once. The biggest ten clones account for 13% of the sample. The sequenced sample consisted of peripheral blood. The receptor source for this set is a man in his 70s who had recovered from COVID-19.

With regard to this clone: Other DNA sequences in this sample translate to the same CDR3. The chain combines TRBV11-2 with TRBJ1-1, with D perhaps matching TRBD1 (5 bases). The CDR3 has 13 residues. In germline, CDR1 is SGHAT, CDR2 FQNNGV. V was cut by 5 bases and J by 1 base, with 8 bases left in between. The CDR3 DNA follows: TGTGCCAGCAGCCTGACAGAGAACACTGAAGCTTTCTTT. Encoded protein: CASSLTENTEAFF.

This clone was observed a handful of times. V gene TRBV29-1 combines with J gene TRBJ2-1, with 8 bases aligning to TRBD2. V gave up 7 bases and J gave up 6 bases; unmatched junction bases: 11. The CDR3 totals 14 residues. Germline lookup yields CDR1 SQVTM and CDR2 ANQGSEA. For the CDR3, the DNA is TGCAGCGCCAAAAGCGGGAGTTCCCGCAATGAGCAGTTCTTC. Amino acids: CSAKSGSSRNEQFF.

This clone was counted between two and nine times. This chain joins TRBV29-1 and TRBJ2-1, with 7 bases identical to TRBD2. The CDR3 spans 16 residues. After removal of 3 bases from V and 7 bases from J, the junction contained 15 bases not matched to a gene. Germline V CDR1 and CDR2: SQVTM, ANQGSEA. CDR3 DNA sequence: TGCAGCGTTGATGGGGCGGGAGCCCGACAGACAAATGAGCAGTTCTTC. Its translation is CSVDGAGARQTNEQFF.

V and J are TRBV27 and TRBJ1-1; 8 bases agree with TRBD1. CDR1 MNHEY and CDR2 SMNVEV come from the germline V gene (reference sequence). The length of the CDR3 is 13 residues. J was trimmed by 6 bases and V by 5 bases; bases with no gene match: 5. The CDR3 region is CASSPRTGSEAFF. The CDR3 DNA reads TGTGCCAGCAGTCCGAGGACAGGGTCTGAAGCTTTCTTT.

The rearrangement uses TRBV6-5 and TRBJ1-5; perhaps TRBD1 as D (6 bases). Trimming took off 6 bases at V and 5 bases at J, with 11 bases between the two ends. This CDR3 has 13 amino acids. Germline assignment: CDR1 MNHEY and CDR2 SVGAGI. The CDR3 protein is CASRHREDQPQHF. For the CDR3, the DNA is TGTGCCAGCAGACACAGGGAAGATCAGCCCCAGCATTTT.

The chain joins TRBV4-2 to TRBJ2-3, with TRBD2 matching 11 bases. J was trimmed by 6 bases and V by 1 base; bases with no gene match: 9. The CDR3 extends over 17 amino acids. The V gene's germline CDR1 is LGHNA and CDR2 YNFKEQ. The DNA for the CDR3 is TGTGCCAGCAGCCAAGTGGGTAGCGGGAGGGCCAGGGATACGCAGTATTTT. Residues: CASSQVGSGRARDTQYF.

The chain couples TRBV19 to TRBJ1-4; 8 nucleotides line up with TRBD1. The CDR3 runs 14 residues. Looked up from germline, CDR1 is LNHDA and CDR2 is SQIVND (reference sequence). The junction had 5 bases not matched to a gene; V was cut back by 1 base and J by 10 bases. The CDR3 nucleotides are TGTGCCAGTAGTATAGCCGGACAGGGACCAAAACTGTTTTTT. It is translated as CASSIAGQGPKLFF. Filled out from reference TRBV19 and TRBJ1-4, the complete variable domain reads DGGITQSPKYLFRKEGQNVTLSCEQNLNHDAMYWYRQDPGQGLRLIYYSQIVNDFQKGDIAEGYSVSREKKESFPLTVTSAQKNPTAFYLCASSIAGQGPKLFFGSGTQLSVL.

The chain employs TRBV7-2 and TRBJ1-5; D is possibly TRBD1 (5 bases). The germline CDR1 and CDR2 sequences are SGHTA and FQGNSA. Between the trimmed V and J ends, which lost 4 bases and 4 bases, there was a span of 11 bases. The CDR3 covers 14 residues. The CDR3: CASSYDGGNQPQHF. The CDR3 bases are TGTGCCAGCAGCTATGATGGGGGGAATCAGCCCCAGCATTTT.

This clone came up once. V gene TRBV11-3 combines with J gene TRBJ2-1, with a tentative D call TRBD2 (5 bases). Trimming removed 3 bases at V and 8 bases at J, with 11 bases between. The CDR3 has 13 residues. Germline V gene data show CDR1 as SGHNT and CDR2 as YENEEA. CDR3 in amino acids: CASSFSGSHEQFF. CDR3 DNA: TGTGCCAGCAGCTTTAGTGGGAGTCATGAGCAGTTCTTC.

The genes are TRBV3-1 (or the pseudogene TRBV3-2) and TRBJ1-1, with TRBD1 as a possible D gene (6 bases). With 1 base removed from V and 10 bases from J, the gap between germline ends came to 19 bases. Per germline, CDR1 LGHDT and CDR2 YNNKEL (reference sequence). The CDR3 is 15 amino acids. CDR3 sequence (DNA): TGTGCCAGCAGCCAAGGGGGAGCGGGGGGCGCGGTAGCTTTCTTT. The encoded protein is CASSQGGAGGAVAFF.

This chain connects TRBV21-1 to TRBJ2-7; the table's D call, TRBD1, has no DNA check behind it. TRBV21-1 is tagged as a pseudogene. The CDR3 sequence is 16 residues long. Here the CDR3 DNA reads TGTGCCAGCAGCCAGACCGGGACAGGGTTAGGATACGAGCAGTACTTC. Residues: CASSQTGTGLGYEQYF.

This chain uses TRBV3-1 (or the pseudogene TRBV3-2) with TRBJ1-3; D might be TRBD1 (6 bases). Trimming removed 1 base at V and 3 bases at J, with 13 bases between. Germline V gene data show CDR1 as LGHDT and CDR2 as YNNKEL (reference sequence). The CDR3 loop spans 16 amino acids. This CDR3 is CASSQGLGANGNTIYF. In DNA, the CDR3 is TGTGCCAGCAGCCAAGGGTTGGGGGCTAATGGAAACACCATATATTTT.